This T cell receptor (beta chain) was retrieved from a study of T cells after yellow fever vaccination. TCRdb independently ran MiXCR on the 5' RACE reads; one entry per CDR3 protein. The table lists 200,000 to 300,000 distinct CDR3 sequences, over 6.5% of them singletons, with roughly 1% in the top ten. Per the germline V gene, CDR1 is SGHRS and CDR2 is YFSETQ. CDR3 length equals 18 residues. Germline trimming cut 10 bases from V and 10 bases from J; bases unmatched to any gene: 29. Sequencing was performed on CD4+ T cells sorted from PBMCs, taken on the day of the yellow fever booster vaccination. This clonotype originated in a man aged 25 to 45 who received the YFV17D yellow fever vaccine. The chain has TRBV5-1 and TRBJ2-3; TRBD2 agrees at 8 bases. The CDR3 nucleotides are TGCGCCTCTAAACAGGGACTCTGGACTGGCGGGGGGCCGTTGCCGCAGTATTTT. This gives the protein CASKQGLWTGGGPLPQYF. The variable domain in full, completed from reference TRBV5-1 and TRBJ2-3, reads KAGVTQTPRYLIKTRGQQVTLSCSPISGHRSVSWYQQTPGQGLQFLFEYFSETQRNKGNFPGRFSGRQFSNSRSEMNVSTLELGDSALYLCASKQGLWTGGGPLPQYFGPGTRLTVL.